This T cell receptor (beta chain) was sequenced during a study of blood T cell repertoires in COVID-19. Study-wide background: There were acute and convalescent COVID-19 samples, and they came from the United States, Italy and Spain.

There are a few counts of this clone. Original processing methods: Reference gene primer amplification gave estimated nucleated cell counts. The data were produced by immunoSEQ multiplex PCR, yet TCRdb's version contains in-frame clones alone and is incomplete. The D gene and trimming were derived from the DNA, and the V and J assignments and clone size from that table. The table records more than 150,000 clones, about 80% of them present only once. Recruitment covered about 26 US areas and drew participants whose ages spanned roughly 18 to 90 years. Cohorts were assigned according to the clinical history that participants reported. V shed 4 bases and J 4 bases; nucleotides not matched to a gene: 5. CDR3 length: 14 amino acids. The germline CDR1 and CDR2 sequences are LNHDA and SQIVND (reference sequence).

V gene TRBV19 combines with J gene TRBJ2-7, with 9 bases identical to TRBD1. Sequencing input: PBMCs or T cells enriched from blood (not recorded which). The sequence derives from a man in his sixties who had been exposed to COVID-19. The CDR3: CASSRRTGEYEQYF. The CDR3 DNA reads TGTGCCAGTAGTAGGAGGACAGGGGAATACGAGCAGTACTTC. Based on the CDR3 plus reference TRBV19 and TRBJ2-7, the full variable domain is DGGITQSPKYLFRKEGQNVTLSCEQNLNHDAMYWYRQDPGQGLRLIYYSQIVNDFQKGDIAEGYSVSREKKESFPLTVTSAQKNPTAFYLCASSRRTGEYEQYFGPGTRLTVT.